These 29 T cell receptor beta chains share one sample of origin, sequenced in a study of shared clonotypes between healthy human individuals. Here immunoSEQ multiplex PCR was the method, and the copy in TCRdb shows in-frame clones only, minus some. The data show 600,000 or so clones, 85% to 95% seen once. CD45RO-negative CD8 cells positively selected for CCR7 made up the naive population, which excluded terminally differentiated effector memory CD45RA+ cells. The material sequenced was naive CD8+ T cells sorted from blood. These receptors came from a woman younger than 45 in good health.

The chain has TRBV5-1 and TRBJ2-1; 14 bases are a match to TRBD2. Germline CDR1 reads SGHRS; CDR2 reads YFSETQ. J was trimmed by 14 bases and V by 0 bases; bases with no gene match: 4. The CDR3 has 14 residues. DNA for the CDR3: TGCGCCAGCAGCTTGGAGACTAGCGGGAGGGCGGAGTTCTTC. Translating gives CASSLETSGRAEFF.

The CDR3 nucleotides read TGCGCCAGCAGGCGAGTAGGGAGCTCCTACGAGCAGTACTTC. Its protein is CASRRVGSSYEQYF. The V gene is TRBV4-1, the J gene TRBJ2-7, with D perhaps TRBD2 (5 bases). Germline values: CDR1 MGHRA, CDR2 YSYEKL. V lost 6 bases and J lost 0, with 12 bases in between. The CDR3 is made up of 14 amino acids.

This chain uses TRBV19 with TRBJ1-2, with no clear D. Germline-derived CDR1 and CDR2 are LNHDA and SQIVND (reference sequence). Trimming removed 7 bases at V and 3 bases at J, with 9 bases between. The CDR3 is 12 amino acids. The CDR3: CASIGEDYGYTF. The CDR3 region has the DNA TGTGCCAGTATCGGGGAGGACTATGGCTACACCTTC.

The chain joins TRBV15 to TRBJ1-2, with no clear D. CDR1 is LNHNV, CDR2 YYDKDF, per germline (reference sequence). Between the trimmed V and J ends, which lost 0 bases and 7 bases, there was a span of 12 bases. This CDR3 region has 14 residues. CDR3 amino acids: CATSRDSGLGGYTF. CDR3 in DNA: TGTGCCACCAGCAGAGATTCCGGGTTGGGTGGCTACACCTTC.

This rearrangement joins TRBV5-6 to TRBJ2-7; 14 bases align to TRBD2. CDR3 size: 15 residues. CDR1 is SGHDT, CDR2 YYEEEE, per germline. V shed 4 bases, J shed 3 bases, and the junction held 3 bases outside the gene matches. CDR3 protein: CASSPGLAGVYEQYF. As DNA, the CDR3 is TGTGCCAGCAGCCCGGGACTAGCGGGAGTCTACGAGCAGTACTTC.

The chain joins TRBV27 to TRBJ2-7; 8 bases align to TRBD2. The ends lost 1 base at V and 3 bases at J; junction bases unmatched: 5. This CDR3 comprises 15 residues. The germline V gene has CDR1 MNHEY and CDR2 SMNVEV (reference sequence). The CDR3, as DNA: TGTGCCAGCAGTTTATACGGACTAGCCATCTACGAGCAGTACTTC. This codes for CASSLYGLAIYEQYF.

CDR3 in DNA: TGTGCCAGCAGCCATCCCACCATCGGGGGAAACACCATATATTTT. It translates to CASSHPTIGGNTIYF. The rearrangement joins TRBV6-5 to TRBJ1-3; D remains ambiguous. Germline values: CDR1 MNHEY, CDR2 SVGAGI. This CDR3 is built from 15 residues. Trimming removed 6 bases from V and 4 bases from J, with 16 bases in between.

The genes are TRBV21-1 and TRBJ2-7; the table assigns TRBD2, which was not confirmed against the DNA. TRBV21-1 is designated a pseudogene. This CDR3 has 10 residues. This chain's CDR3 is CASSKDRLSF. CDR3 sequence (DNA): TGTGCCAGCAGCAAAGATCGACTGAGCTTC.

The V and J genes are TRBV6-4 and TRBJ2-1; D remains ambiguous. CDR3 length equals 15 residues. Per germline, CDR1 MRHNA and CDR2 SNTAGT. The V gene lost 0 bases and the J gene lost 2 bases, with 8 bases spanning the gap. The CDR3 spells CASSDSGSPYNEQFF. In DNA form, the CDR3 reads TGTGCCAGCAGTGACTCGGGGTCACCCTACAATGAGCAGTTCTTC.

The rearrangement joins TRBV2 to TRBJ1-2; TRBD1 matches at 10 bases. The J segment lost 6 bases and the V segment lost 3 bases, leaving 13 bases of the junction unmatched. The CDR3 length is 17 residues. Germline CDR1 SNHLY, CDR2 FYNNEI. The CDR3 DNA reads as TGTGCCAGCAGTGATTCCGGACAGGGGGGGTTCAGAGATGGCTACACCTTC. Its translation: CASSDSGQGGFRDGYTF.

The J gene is TRBJ2-6, the V gene TRBV25-1; tentative D call: TRBD1 (6 bases). The V gene's germline CDR1 is MGHDK and CDR2 SYGVNS. The CDR3 spans 14 residues. The ends were cut back, 7 bases at V and 2 bases at J, with 9 bases in the middle. The DNA of the CDR3 is TGTGCCAGCACTTCAGGGGCTGGGGCCAACGTCCTGACTTTC. Its translation is CASTSGAGANVLTF.

The CDR3 sequence is CSIPLSTLTDTQYF. The CDR3 nucleotides read TGCAGCATACCACTAAGCACCCTCACAGATACGCAGTATTTT. The V call is TRBV29-1, the J call TRBJ2-3; D is uncertain. Trimming cost V 8 bases and J 2 bases, with 17 bases left between them. CDR1 SQVTM and CDR2 ANQGSEA come from the germline V gene. The CDR3 runs to 14 residues.

This chain connects TRBV27 to TRBJ1-4; 10 bases match TRBD1. Germline V lookup: CDR1 MNHEY, CDR2 SMNVEV (reference sequence). The V segment lost 2 bases and the J segment 3 bases; nucleotides outside the gene matches: 3. CDR3 length: 16 residues. DNA of the CDR3: TGTGCCAGCAGTTTAAGGACAGGGGGGTCTAATGAAAAACTGTTTTTT. It yields the protein CASSLRTGGSNEKLFF.

The V gene is TRBV28, the J gene TRBJ2-7; 15 nucleotides line up with TRBD2. Germline-derived CDR1 and CDR2 are MDHEN and SYDVKM. V lost 5 bases and J lost 7; bases outside the gene matches: 9. This CDR3 region has 16 residues. This chain's CDR3 is CASSPNGGLAGGEQYF. The CDR3 bases are TGTGCCAGCAGTCCTAACGGGGGACTAGCGGGAGGAGAGCAGTACTTC.

This chain links TRBV7-2 with TRBJ2-7; D ambiguous. Germline V CDR1 and CDR2: SGHTA, FQGNSA. This CDR3 has 15 residues. V lost 1 base and J 2 bases, leaving 12 bases between the germline ends. CDR3 in amino acids: CASSLDSRLAYEQYF. CDR3 nucleotides: TGTGCCAGCAGCTTAGACAGTCGCCTCGCCTACGAGCAGTACTTC.

Details on this clone: Other DNA sequences in the same sample also yield this CDR3. V and J are TRBV11-2 and TRBJ2-7; tentative D call: TRBD2 (5 bases). Trimming removed 5 bases from V and 0 bases from J, with 11 bases in between. This CDR3 is built from 14 residues. In germline, CDR1 is SGHAT, CDR2 FQNNGV. CDR3 protein: CASSLTSGSYEQYF. The CDR3 DNA is TGTGCCAGCAGCCTAACGAGCGGCTCCTACGAGCAGTACTTC.

The chain links TRBV9 to TRBJ2-7, with no clear D. The germline CDR1 and CDR2 sequences are SGDLS and YYNGEE. This CDR3 contains 12 residues. V dropped 3 bases and J dropped 6 bases, with 10 bases sitting between them. CDR3 sequence: CASSAEDAEQYF. The CDR3 DNA reads as TGTGCCAGCAGCGCAGAGGATGCCGAGCAGTACTTC.

The chain links TRBV1 to TRBJ2-7; the table's D call, TRBD2, has no DNA check behind it. TRBV1 is a listed pseudogene. The CDR3 loop spans 13 amino acids. Here the CDR3 DNA reads TGCACCAGCAGCTGGGAGGATTCCTACGAGCAGTACTTC. Translation gives CTSSWEDSYEQYF.

CDR3 sequence reads: CASSPSAGPISNEQYF. Here the CDR3 DNA reads TGTGCCAGCAGTCCGTCCGCGGGGCCGATCTCGAACGAGCAGTACTTC. The chain has TRBV27 and TRBJ2-7, with a tentative D call TRBD2 (6 bases). The CDR3 sequence is 16 residues long. Germline V CDR1 and CDR2: MNHEY, SMNVEV (reference sequence). V lost 5 bases and J 5 bases, leaving 22 bases between the germline ends.

The chain joins TRBV19 to TRBJ2-1; D call uncertain. This CDR3 spans 13 amino acids. The germline V gene encodes CDR1 LNHDA and CDR2 SQIVND (reference sequence). V lost 0 bases, J lost 9 bases, and 9 bases lay in between. The CDR3, as DNA: TGTGCCAGTAGTATAGATCTCGGGTCTGAGCAGTTCTTC. Translating it yields CASSIDLGSEQFF.

Concerning this clone: At one boundary the junction diverges from the germline segment, which might be a read error. V usage is TRBV27 and J usage is TRBJ2-7; D is undetermined. CDR3 size: 14 residues. The V gene's germline CDR1 is MNHEY and CDR2 SMNVEV (reference sequence). For the CDR3, the DNA is TGTGCCAGCAGTTTCATCGGGTCCTCCAACGAGCAGTACTTC. Translated, it gives CASSFIGSSNEQYF.

V is TRBV6-4 and J is TRBJ2-7, with 8 positions matching TRBD2. From germline, CDR1 is MRHNA and CDR2 SNTAGT. J was trimmed by 3 bases and V by 8 bases; bases with no gene match: 6. CDR3 size: 13 residues. CDR3 sequence (DNA): TGTGCCAGCGCTGAGCGGGAGAGCTACGAGCAGTACTTC. Translated: CASAERESYEQYF.

With respect to this clone: This CDR3 is also generated by other DNA sequences in the sample. The rearrangement joins TRBV27 to TRBJ1-1; 7 nucleotides agree with TRBD1. The germline V gene has CDR1 MNHEY and CDR2 SMNVEV (reference sequence). The CDR3 has 14 residues. The junction had 7 bases not matched to a gene; V was cut back by 5 bases and J by 4 bases. This CDR3 reads CASSTRQGGTEAFF. Written as DNA, the CDR3 is TGTGCCAGCAGTACCAGACAGGGAGGCACTGAAGCTTTCTTT.

This chain links TRBV6-5 with TRBJ2-1; D remains unclear. V dropped 4 bases and J dropped 2 bases, with 3 bases sitting between them. Looked up from germline, CDR1 is MNHEY and CDR2 is SVGAGI. The CDR3 consists of 12 residues. The CDR3 here is CASSSAYNEQFF. As DNA, the CDR3 is TGTGCCAGCAGTTCGGCCTACAATGAGCAGTTCTTC.

The J gene is TRBJ2-5, the V gene TRBV4-1; D possibly corresponds to TRBD1 (5 bases). The CDR3 sequence is 16 residues long. Germline V lookup: CDR1 MGHRA, CDR2 YSYEKL. Trimming took 3 bases from V and 3 from J, leaving 17 bases between them. The CDR3 coding sequence is TGCGCCAGCAGCCATGTATTAAGGGGTTTGAAAGAGACCCAGTACTTC. It is translated as CASSHVLRGLKETQYF.

This chain joins TRBV19 and TRBJ2-5, with D possibly being TRBD1 (7 bases). Germline assignment: CDR1 LNHDA and CDR2 SQIVND (reference sequence). Deletions cut 6 bases from V and 3 bases from J, with 17 bases between. The CDR3 covers 15 residues. CDR3 residues: CASSRQGGLEETQYF. DNA for the CDR3: TGTGCCAGTAGCAGACAGGGAGGTTTAGAAGAGACCCAGTACTTC.

The chain uses TRBV7-9 and TRBJ1-2; TRBD1 aligns across 8 bases. CDR3 size: 16 residues. Unmatched junction bases numbered 12, after V lost 4 bases and J lost 5 bases. The germline gives CDR1 SEHNR, CDR2 FQNEAQ (reference sequence). CDR3 region: CASSSQSGQGSYGYTF. CDR3 nucleotides: TGTGCCAGCAGCTCACAATCCGGACAGGGAAGTTATGGCTACACCTTC.

The chain combines TRBV10-3 with TRBJ1-3; D remains unclear. This CDR3 spans 15 amino acids. Germline CDR1 ENHRY, CDR2 SYGVKD. Trimming cost V 8 bases and J 6 bases, with 20 bases left between them. CDR3 region: CAIRKSLYWENTIYF. The CDR3 DNA sequence: TGTGCCATCCGTAAAAGCCTATATTGGGAAAACACCATATATTTT.

V is TRBV11-2 and J is TRBJ2-1; TRBD2 agrees at 9 bases. The J segment lost 8 bases and the V segment lost 5 bases, leaving 10 bases of the junction unmatched. The germline CDR1 and CDR2 sequences are SGHAT and FQNNGV. The CDR3 runs to 15 residues. Here the CDR3 reads CASSLSGSRVDEQFF. The CDR3 region has the DNA TGTGCCAGCAGCCTTAGCGGGAGTAGGGTCGATGAGCAGTTCTTC.